These 19 T cell receptor beta chains share one sample of origin, sequenced in a study of blood T cell repertoires in COVID-19. The repertoire was sequenced with immunoSEQ multiplex PCR; TCRdb's copy has only in-frame clones and lacks some. The sample lists some 180,000 clones, approximately 78% seen once, with 2.5% to 3% in the top ten. Material for sequencing was peripheral blood. These receptor sequences come from a woman over 75 with active or convalescent COVID-19.

This chain connects TRBV19 to TRBJ1-6; a weak D match, TRBD1 (6 bases). V lost 8 bases, J lost 10 bases, and 12 bases lay in between. The CDR3 contains 12 residues. Germline V gene sequence: CDR1 LNHDA, CDR2 SQIVND (reference sequence). CDR3 region: CASGGRDSPLHF. The CDR3 nucleotides read TGTGCCAGTGGGGGCAGGGACTCACCCCTCCACTTT.

The chain employs TRBV7-8 and TRBJ1-1; TRBD1 matches at 7 bases. V was pared by 3 bases and J by 0 bases, with 7 bases of the junction left unmatched. The CDR3 has 16 residues. Germline V gene sequence: CDR1 SGHVS, CDR2 FQNEAQ. CDR3 in DNA: TGTGCCAGCAGCTTGCCGCCAGGGGGAGTGAACACTGAAGCTTTCTTT. As protein: CASSLPPGGVNTEAFF. Looking up the rest from reference TRBV7-8 and TRBJ1-1 gives the full variable domain: GAGVSQSPRYKVAKRGQDVALRCDPISGHVSLFWYQQALGQGPEFLTYFQNEAQLDKSGLPSDRFFAERPEGSVSTLKIQRTQQEDSAVYLCASSLPPGGVNTEAFFGQGTRLTVV.

The chain uses TRBV4-3 and TRBJ2-1; D gene unclear. This CDR3 spans 14 amino acids. V lost 0 bases and J 4 bases, leaving 7 bases between the germline ends. Germline lookup yields CDR1 LGHNA and CDR2 YSLEER. CDR3 DNA: TGCGCCAGCAGCCAAGATCTCGGGTACAATGAGCAGTTCTTC. Protein sequence: CASSQDLGYNEQFF.

The CDR3 spells CASSQGVSLGSGYTF. CDR3 nucleotides: TGTGCCAGCAGCCAAGGGGTTAGCCTCGGGAGCGGCTACACCTTC. The V call is TRBV3-1 (or the pseudogene TRBV3-2), the J call TRBJ1-2; D gene uncertain. The CDR3 loop spans 15 amino acids. Trimming cost V 1 base and J 8 bases, with 17 bases left between them. The germline CDR1 and CDR2 sequences are LGHDT and YNNKEL (reference sequence).

This clone showed up just a few times. This chain uses TRBV30 with TRBJ2-7, with D possibly TRBD1 on 5 matching bases. The ends were cut back, 0 bases at V and 6 bases at J, with 15 bases in the middle. This CDR3 contains 14 residues. From germline, CDR1 is GTSNPN and CDR2 SVGIG (reference sequence). The CDR3 here is CAWSVPGPGVEQYF. The CDR3 region has the DNA TGTGCCTGGAGTGTACCAGGGCCCGGAGTCGAGCAGTACTTC.

This clone was seen ten or more times. The rearrangement links TRBV14 to TRBJ2-7; TRBD1 might be the D (6 bases). Trimming stripped 3 bases from V and 3 bases from J, with 15 bases between. Per the germline V gene, CDR1 is SGHDN and CDR2 is FVKESK. CDR3 length: 15 amino acids. Here the CDR3 DNA reads TGTGCCAGCAGCCATACCACAGGGTTGGTCTACGAGCAGTACTTC. Its translation is CASSHTTGLVYEQYF.

This clone was detected many times. The chain carries TRBV6-5 and TRBJ1-2, with D hard to call. There are 15 residues in the CDR3. Germline V gives CDR1 MNHEY, CDR2 SVGAGI. V lost 4 bases, J lost 2 bases, and 14 bases lay in between. CDR3 residues: CASSSPGRRNYGYTF. In DNA form, the CDR3 reads TGTGCCAGCAGTTCCCCCGGGAGAAGAAACTATGGCTACACCTTC.

V is TRBV5-4 and J is TRBJ2-5, with D tentatively TRBD2 (6 bases). Per germline, CDR1 SGHNT and CDR2 YYREEE (reference sequence). V shed 4 bases and J shed 0 bases, with 7 bases lying between them. The CDR3 covers 13 residues. CDR3: CASSREHQETQYF. Written as DNA, the CDR3 is TGTGCCAGCAGCCGGGAGCACCAAGAGACCCAGTACTTC. Full variable domain (outside the CDR3, taken from reference TRBV5-4 and TRBJ2-5): ETGVTQSPTHLIKTRGQQVTLRCSSQSGHNTVSWYQQALGQGPQFIFQYYREEENGRGNFPPRFSGLQFPNYSSELNVNALELDDSALYLCASSREHQETQYFGPGTRLLVL.

On this clone: The junction departs from the called germline gene at one end, perhaps through a read error. The V gene is TRBV7-7, the J gene TRBJ2-3, with a tentative D call TRBD2 (7 bases). CDR3 length: 16 amino acids. CDR1 is SSHAT, CDR2 FNYEAQ, per germline (reference sequence). The DNA of the CDR3 is TGTGCTAGCAGCCCCTACGCTCGGGGGGCCACAGATACGCAGTATTTT. Its protein product is CASSPYARGATDTQYF.

The chain joins TRBV4-3 to TRBJ1-4; D possibly corresponds to TRBD1 (6 bases). Germline V lookup: CDR1 LGHNA, CDR2 YSLEER. Deletions cut 0 bases from V and 2 bases from J, with 19 bases between. The CDR3 runs 19 residues. Written as DNA, the CDR3 is TGCGCCAGCAGCCAAGATCGGGGGGCGGAAACTAGGACTAATGAAAAACTGTTTTTT. Amino acids: CASSQDRGAETRTNEKLFF.

In its sample, this clone was seen once. The rearrangement links TRBV3-1 (or the pseudogene TRBV3-2) to TRBJ2-7; 15 bases line up with TRBD2. There are 17 residues in the CDR3. Per the germline V gene, CDR1 is LGHDT and CDR2 is YNNKEL (reference sequence). With V trimmed by 3 bases and J by 3 bases, 6 bases remained unmatched. CDR3 residues: CASSHIGTSGGSYEQYF. In DNA form, the CDR3 reads TGTGCCAGCAGCCATATTGGGACTAGCGGGGGGAGCTACGAGCAGTACTTC.

The chain has TRBV10-3 and TRBJ2-2; 9 bases align to TRBD1. The CDR3 extends over 18 amino acids. Germline lookup yields CDR1 ENHRY and CDR2 SYGVKD. Trimming cost V 0 bases and J 7 bases; bases outside gene matches: 12. The CDR3 spells CAISESSGGQGTVGELFF. CDR3 coding DNA: TGTGCCATCAGTGAGTCGAGCGGTGGACAGGGGACCGTCGGGGAGCTGTTTTTT.

The chain combines TRBV5-1 with TRBJ1-4, with D perhaps TRBD1 (5 bases). Per germline, CDR1 SGHRS and CDR2 YFSETQ. The CDR3 runs to 16 residues. Trimming removed 0 bases at V and 0 bases at J, with 9 bases between. This CDR3 is CASSLGTLATNEKLFF. DNA for the CDR3: TGCGCCAGCAGCTTGGGGACACTCGCAACTAATGAAAAACTGTTTTTT.

The chain carries TRBV28 and TRBJ2-1; D may be TRBD1 (5 bases). CDR1 and CDR2 (germline): MDHEN, SYDVKM. CDR3 length: 15 amino acids. The ends were cut back, 1 base at V and 8 bases at J, with 15 bases in the middle. The CDR3 DNA reads TGTGCCAGCAGTTTATCCAGGGTTTCAATGGATGAGCAGTTCTTC. Its translation: CASSLSRVSMDEQFF.

V is TRBV5-1 and J is TRBJ2-3; 8 nucleotides match TRBD2. The CDR3 length is 14 residues. CDR1 and CDR2 from the germline V gene are SGHRS and YFSETQ. V gave up 3 bases and J gave up 4 bases; unmatched junction bases: 4. Here the CDR3 reads CASSSGLASDTQYF. Here the CDR3 DNA reads TGCGCCAGCAGCTCCGGACTAGCTTCAGATACGCAGTATTTT.

This rearrangement joins TRBV7-6 to TRBJ2-3; D gene unclear. V was cut by 11 bases and J by 0 bases, with 6 bases left in between. Germline V gene lookup returns CDR1 SGHVS and CDR2 FNYEAQ. This CDR3 is built from 11 residues. The CDR3 DNA follows: TGTGCCTCCATGAGCACAGATACGCAGTATTTT. Amino acid sequence: CASMSTDTQYF. Supplemented by reference TRBV7-6 and TRBJ2-3, the full variable domain reads GAGVSQSPRYKVTKRGQDVALRCDPISGHVSLYWYRQALGQGPEFLTYFNYEAQQDKSGLPNDRFSAERPEGSISTLTIQRTEQRDSAMYRCASMSTDTQYFGPGTRLTVL.

This rearrangement joins TRBV10-3 to TRBJ2-1; 9 nucleotides line up with TRBD1. Trimming cost V 10 bases and J 5 bases; bases outside gene matches: 12. The CDR3 consists of 15 residues. CDR1 and CDR2 (germline): ENHRY, SYGVKD. CDR3 protein: CASTGTGMGNNEQFF. CDR3 DNA: TGTGCCAGCACCGGGACAGGGATGGGAAACAATGAGCAGTTCTTC.

The rearrangement joins TRBV4-2 to TRBJ2-7; 10 bases line up with TRBD2. Germline V lookup: CDR1 LGHNA, CDR2 YNFKEQ. Trimming removed 1 base from V and 2 bases from J; junction bases left unmatched: 8. The CDR3 sequence is 17 residues long. This CDR3 is CASSQGGSGGTTYEQYF. The CDR3 DNA reads as TGTGCCAGCAGCCAAGGGGGTAGCGGGGGGACCACCTACGAGCAGTACTTC.

The chain uses TRBV5-1 and TRBJ2-5; D call uncertain. This CDR3 has 14 residues. In germline, CDR1 is SGHRS, CDR2 YFSETQ. V dropped 1 base and J dropped 2 bases, with 9 bases sitting between them. CDR3 sequence reads: CASSLMGSQETQYF. The CDR3 DNA is TGCGCCAGCAGCTTGATGGGCAGTCAAGAGACCCAGTACTTC.